One sample yielded the 27 T cell receptor beta chains listed below, sequenced in a study of cytomegalovirus exposure and HLA in healthy donors (dated by TCRdb to between 2016 and 2019). The library was made by the immunoSEQ multiplex PCR assay. For the multiplex PCR, a mixture combining 60 forward primers for TCR Vbeta segments and 13 reverse primers for TCR Jbeta segments was used. The clones in this table, taken by TCRdb from immuneACCESS, are in-frame only. Not every clone is retained; where verified, under half of the shortfall comes from an unresolved V gene, and the cause of the rest is unknown. For this sample the table gives under 200,000 clones, of which around 78% were detected only once. The top ten clones comprise about 3.1% of the sample. The sample comprised PBMCs. These receptor sequences come from a woman aged 50 to 65 in good health and CMV-seropositive.

Note on this clone: One junction end disagrees with the germline gene, perhaps due to a read error. V gene TRBV9 combines with J gene TRBJ2-6; D might be TRBD1 (5 bases). The CDR3 consists of 13 residues. The germline V gene encodes CDR1 SGDLS and CDR2 YYNGEE. The DNA of the CDR3 is TGTGCCAGCGGGGCCTCTGGGGCCAACGGCCTGACTTTC. Translating gives CASGASGANGLTF.

The chain uses TRBV19 and TRBJ2-7; TRBD1 agrees at 9 bases. The V gene end was trimmed by 5 bases and the J gene end by 7 bases; junction bases not matched to a gene: 12. The germline gives CDR1 LNHDA, CDR2 SQIVND (reference sequence). This CDR3 spans 15 amino acids. As DNA, the CDR3 is TGTGCCAGTAGTCCCCCCGGGACAGGGAGAGGGGAGCAGTACTTC. Its translation: CASSPPGTGRGEQYF. Based on the CDR3 plus reference TRBV19 and TRBJ2-7, the full variable domain is DGGITQSPKYLFRKEGQNVTLSCEQNLNHDAMYWYRQDPGQGLRLIYYSQIVNDFQKGDIAEGYSVSREKKESFPLTVTSAQKNPTAFYLCASSPPGTGRGEQYFGPGTRLTVT.

The chain carries TRBV2 and TRBJ2-7; 13 positions match TRBD2. The CDR3 runs 18 residues. The ends lost 6 bases at V and 5 bases at J; junction bases unmatched: 16. In germline, CDR1 is SNHLY, CDR2 FYNNEI. The CDR3 DNA sequence: TGTGCCAGCAGCGCGGGACTAGCGGGGCCTCTCGACGTGGACGAGCAGTACTTC. It is translated as CASSAGLAGPLDVDEQYF.

V gene TRBV18 combines with J gene TRBJ1-5; 7 nucleotides align to TRBD1. CDR1 is KGHSH, CDR2 LQKENI, per germline. This CDR3 spans 14 amino acids. Trimming took 1 base from V and 3 from J; bases not matched to a gene: 0. Here the CDR3 reads CASSPQGANQPQHF. CDR3 in DNA: TGTGCCAGCTCACCACAGGGGGCCAATCAGCCCCAGCATTTT.

V gene TRBV5-1 combines with J gene TRBJ2-1, with TRBD1 matching 12 bases. Germline loops: CDR1 SGHRS, CDR2 YFSETQ. Germline trimming cut 2 bases from V and 8 bases from J; bases unmatched to any gene: 5. This CDR3 region has 15 residues. CDR3 sequence: CASSFEGQGAYEQFF. CDR3 nucleotides: TGCGCCAGCAGCTTCGAGGGACAGGGGGCCTATGAGCAGTTCTTC.

The chain's CDR3 is CASSLPTSGGAKEQFF. The CDR3 coding sequence is TGTGCCAGCAGCTTACCCACTAGCGGGGGGGCTAAAGAGCAGTTCTTC. The chain has TRBV11-2 and TRBJ2-1, with TRBD2 matching 13 bases. Germline V lookup: CDR1 SGHAT, CDR2 FQNNGV. The CDR3 length is 16 residues. With 2 bases clipped from V and 10 bases from J, the junction kept 8 bases outside the gene matches. The full variable domain, rest sourced from reference TRBV11-2 and TRBJ2-1, is EAGVAQSPRYKIIEKRQSVAFWCNPISGHATLYWYQQILGQGPKLLIQFQNNGVVDDSQLPKDRFSAERLKGVDSTLKIQPAKLEDSAVYLCASSLPTSGGAKEQFFGPGTRLTVL.

This rearrangement joins TRBV28 to TRBJ2-5, with 10 positions matching TRBD1. V shed 3 bases, J shed 5 bases, and the junction held 3 bases outside the gene matches. CDR3 size: 14 residues. Looked up from germline, CDR1 is MDHEN and CDR2 is SYDVKM. The CDR3 coding sequence is TGTGCCAGCAGTTTGGGACAGGGGCGGGAGACCCAGTACTTC. Translated: CASSLGQGRETQYF.

The chain has TRBV9 and TRBJ1-3, with TRBD1 as a possible D gene (5 bases). The CDR3 has 15 residues. Per the germline V gene, CDR1 is SGDLS and CDR2 is YYNGEE. The V and J ends lost 0 bases and 0 bases respectively, with 7 bases between them. CDR3 bases: TGTGCCAGCAGCGTAGTTGGGGCCTCTGGAAACACCATATATTTT. It encodes CASSVVGASGNTIYF.

The rearrangement links TRBV4-1 to TRBJ2-7; no reliable D call. This CDR3 comprises 14 residues. V gave up 1 base and J gave up 2 bases, with 9 bases separating them. CDR1 is MGHRA and CDR2 is YSYEKL in the germline V gene. DNA of the CDR3: TGCGCCAGCAGCCAAGGACTGCTAGCCTACGAGCAGTACTTC. Its protein is CASSQGLLAYEQYF.

For this clone: The sample holds other DNA sequences that translate to the same CDR3. The chain recombines TRBV30 with TRBJ1-3; D is undetermined. The germline gives CDR1 GTSNPN, CDR2 SVGIG (reference sequence). V gave up 0 bases and J gave up 0 bases, with 6 bases separating them. This CDR3 is 14 amino acids long. CDR3 loop: CAWSVRGSGNTIYF. In nucleotides, the CDR3 is TGTGCCTGGAGTGTGCGGGGCTCTGGAAACACCATATATTTT.

This chain uses TRBV5-6 with TRBJ1-2; maybe TRBD1 (5 bases). The CDR3 consists of 16 residues. Germline CDR1 SGHDT, CDR2 YYEEEE. V was pared by 6 bases and J by 6 bases, with 24 bases between. The CDR3 spells CASTFPGLLDLHGYTF. Written as DNA, the CDR3 is TGTGCCAGCACCTTTCCAGGGCTCTTGGATTTGCATGGCTACACCTTC. Based on the CDR3 plus reference TRBV5-6 and TRBJ1-2, the full variable domain is DAGVTQSPTHLIKTRGQQVTLRCSPKSGHDTVSWYQQALGQGPQFIFQYYEEEERQRGNFPDRFSGHQFPNYSSELNVNALLLGDSALYLCASTFPGLLDLHGYTFGSGTRLTVV.

Turning to this clone: The junction departs from germline at one end; a sequencing error may be responsible. The chain has TRBV5-1 and TRBJ1-2; weak D call: TRBD1 (6 bases). The CDR3 consists of 12 residues. Germline assignment: CDR1 SGHRS and CDR2 YFSETQ. CDR3 coding DNA: TGCGCCAGCAGATTGGGGGCAGGAACCGACACCTTC. The encoded protein is CASRLGAGTDTF.

This clone was detected a few times. The rearrangement uses TRBV9 and TRBJ2-3; TRBD2 is a possible D gene (6 bases). Trimming pared 0 bases from V and 0 bases from J, leaving 11 bases between. CDR3 length: 16 amino acids. CDR1 is SGDLS, CDR2 YYNGEE, per germline. CDR3 sequence reads: CASSVVGGTSTDTQYF. CDR3 in DNA: TGTGCCAGCAGCGTAGTCGGAGGGACTAGCACAGATACGCAGTATTTT.

V gene TRBV9 combines with J gene TRBJ2-1, with 10 bases identical to TRBD2. CDR1 is SGDLS and CDR2 is YYNGEE in the germline V gene. The CDR3 runs to 14 residues. V shed 9 bases and J 0 bases; nucleotides not matched to a gene: 3. CDR3 sequence: CATSGGSSYNEQFF. For the CDR3, the DNA is TGTGCCACTAGCGGGGGAAGCTCCTACAATGAGCAGTTCTTC.

This clone was observed once. V gene TRBV5-1 combines with J gene TRBJ2-7, with 10 bases aligning to TRBD2. J lost 0 bases, V lost 4 bases, and 4 bases had no gene match. Germline loops: CDR1 SGHRS, CDR2 YFSETQ. The CDR3 covers 15 residues. The CDR3 DNA sequence: TGCGCCAGCAGCCCGACTAGCGGGCCCTCCTACGAGCAGTACTTC. Amino acids: CASSPTSGPSYEQYF.

The sample holds one count of this clone. The chain employs TRBV7-2 and TRBJ2-7; D remains ambiguous. With 1 base removed from V and 3 bases from J, the gap between germline ends came to 7 bases. CDR3 length: 13 amino acids. Germline CDR1 is SGHTA and CDR2 is FQGNSA. CDR3 sequence (DNA): TGTGCCAGCAGCTTAGGGCGGAACTACGAGCAGTACTTC. This codes for CASSLGRNYEQYF. The full variable domain, in which reference TRBV7-2 and TRBJ2-7 provide the parts outside the CDR3, is GAGVSQSPSNKVTEKGKDVELRCDPISGHTALYWYRQSLGQGLEFLIYFQGNSAPDKSGLPSDRFSAERTGGSVSTLTIQRTQQEDSAVYLCASSLGRNYEQYFGPGTRLTVT.

This chain links TRBV7-2 with TRBJ2-3; D remains ambiguous. Trimming took 3 bases from V and 7 from J, leaving 5 bases between them. In germline, CDR1 is SGHTA, CDR2 FQGNSA. CDR3 length: 11 amino acids. DNA of the CDR3: TGTGCCAGCAGCTTTTCCAATACGCAGTATTTT. It specifies CASSFSNTQYF.

V gene TRBV9 combines with J gene TRBJ1-2; no clear D gene. Germline V CDR1 and CDR2: SGDLS, YYNGEE. The CDR3 has 13 amino acids. Trimming took 3 bases from V and 7 from J, leaving 13 bases between them. As DNA, the CDR3 is TGTGCCAGCAGCGACTGGGGAGGTGGTGGCTACACCTTC. Amino acids: CASSDWGGGGYTF.

The V call is TRBV18, the J call TRBJ2-1, with D possibly being TRBD2 (5 bases). Between the trimmed V and J ends, which lost 6 bases and 5 bases, there was a span of 14 bases. CDR1 is KGHSH and CDR2 is LQKENI in the germline V gene. The CDR3 contains 14 residues. The CDR3 region has the DNA TGTGCCAGCTCCCTCGGACTGGACCACAATGAGCAGTTCTTC. This sequence encodes CASSLGLDHNEQFF.

The CDR3 here is CAFHGGTGNTEAFF. CDR3 coding DNA: TGTGCCTTTCACGGCGGGACAGGGAACACTGAAGCTTTCTTT. The J gene is TRBJ1-1, the V gene TRBV30; 8 bases fit TRBD1. CDR3 size: 14 residues. The germline V gene has CDR1 GTSNPN and CDR2 SVGIG (reference sequence). J lost 1 base, V lost 7 bases, and 8 bases had no gene match.

Here the CDR3 reads CASSLDGQSNQPQHF. The CDR3 DNA is TGTGCCAGCAGCTTGGATGGGCAGAGCAATCAGCCCCAGCATTTT. This chain links TRBV5-4 with TRBJ1-5, with D hard to call. Germline V lookup: CDR1 SGHNT, CDR2 YYREEE (reference sequence). V was shortened by 0 bases and J by 1 base, with 8 bases between the two germline ends. CDR3 size: 15 residues.

Points on this clone: The junction departs from the called germline gene at one end, perhaps through a read error. V usage is TRBV10-1 and J usage is TRBJ2-3, with 11 positions matching TRBD2. This CDR3 region has 13 residues. CDR1 is WNHNN, CDR2 SYGVQD, per germline (reference sequence). The CDR3 DNA sequence: TGCGCCAGCCGTGACGGGACTAGCGGTACGCAGTATTTT. Translated, it gives CASRDGTSGTQYF.

V and J are TRBV5-1 and TRBJ2-5, with 8 bases that match TRBD2. Germline V gene data show CDR1 as SGHRS and CDR2 as YFSETQ. There are 14 residues in the CDR3. After removal of 1 base from V and 5 bases from J, the junction contained 4 bases not matched to a gene. This CDR3 reads CASSLPGGRETQYF. The CDR3, as DNA: TGCGCCAGCAGCTTGCCTGGCGGGAGGGAGACCCAGTACTTC.

The chain couples TRBV29-1 to TRBJ2-1, with D perhaps TRBD2 (6 bases). The V end lost 3 bases, the J end lost 6 bases, and 15 bases lay between the germline ends. Looked up from germline, CDR1 is SQVTM and CDR2 is ANQGSEA. The CDR3 has 14 amino acids. The CDR3 loop reads CSVEAPGLANEQFF. As DNA, the CDR3 is TGCAGCGTTGAGGCCCCGGGACTCGCCAATGAGCAGTTCTTC.

V is TRBV5-1 and J is TRBJ2-3, with D possibly being TRBD2 (6 bases). The V end was cut by 4 bases, the J end by 1 base, with 13 bases between. Germline V gene data show CDR1 as SGHRS and CDR2 as YFSETQ. This CDR3 region has 15 residues. CDR3 residues: CASSPQTGGTDTQYF. The CDR3 nucleotides are TGCGCCAGCAGCCCGCAAACGGGGGGCACAGATACGCAGTATTTT.

This CDR3 is CASSVGQANEKLFF. The CDR3 DNA is TGTGCCAGCAGCGTCGGACAGGCAAATGAAAAACTGTTTTTT. The chain carries TRBV9 and TRBJ1-4; TRBD1 agrees at 7 bases. Germline CDR1 is SGDLS and CDR2 is YYNGEE. The CDR3 extends over 14 amino acids. The J segment lost 5 bases and the V segment lost 2 bases, leaving 3 bases of the junction unmatched.

The CDR3 region has the DNA TGCGCCAGCAGCCTGGGACTAGCGGGGGACAATGAGCAGTTCTTC. This sequence encodes CASSLGLAGDNEQFF. The chain recombines TRBV4-3 with TRBJ2-1, with 14 nucleotides matching TRBD2. This CDR3 has 15 amino acids. Germline V CDR1 and CDR2: LGHNA, YSLEER. With V trimmed by 4 bases and J by 5 bases, 1 base remained unmatched.